The 4 T cell receptor beta chains in this list originate from one sample, sequenced in a study of technical replicates of blood from a few donors. The table came from immunoSEQ multiplex PCR; TCRdb's copy has only in-frame clones and leaves some out. The table has 85,000 to 100,000 clones, approximately 96% seen once. The source material was T cells isolated from PBMCs. Source of these receptors: a human donor in good health.

The chain employs TRBV6-6 and TRBJ2-1; 9 bases align to TRBD1. The J segment lost 5 bases and the V segment lost 8 bases, leaving 10 bases of the junction unmatched. CDR3 length: 15 amino acids. Germline V CDR1 and CDR2: MNHNY, SVGAGI (reference sequence). The CDR3 coding sequence is TGTGCCAGCGGGAAGGACAGGGGCGTTAACAATGAGCAGTTCTTC. Its translation is CASGKDRGVNNEQFF.

V usage is TRBV25-1 and J usage is TRBJ2-3, with 9 bases aligning to TRBD2. CDR1 MGHDK and CDR2 SYGVNS come from the germline V gene. The CDR3 runs to 14 residues. After removal of 10 bases from V and 3 bases from J, the junction contained 8 bases not matched to a gene. CDR3 nucleotide sequence: TGTGCCACCGCACTAGCGGGTAGTACAGATACGCAGTATTTT. It yields the protein CATALAGSTDTQYF.

The rearrangement uses TRBV27 and TRBJ1-2, with 8 bases aligning to TRBD1. The germline CDR1 and CDR2 sequences are MNHEY and SMNVEV (reference sequence). The V gene end was trimmed by 6 bases and the J gene end by 0 bases; junction bases not matched to a gene: 6. CDR3 length: 15 residues. For the CDR3, the DNA is TGTGCCAGCAGACCGACGGGACAGGCTAACTATGGCTACACCTTC. This translates into CASRPTGQANYGYTF.

The rearrangement links TRBV6-1 to TRBJ1-2; 8 nucleotides align to TRBD1. The CDR3 runs 14 residues. Germline V gives CDR1 MNHNS, CDR2 SASEGT. The V gene end was trimmed by 8 bases and the J gene end by 9 bases; junction bases not matched to a gene: 14. Written as DNA, the CDR3 is TGTGCCAGCCCCCCTGACAGGGGAGGTAGGAGCTACACCTTC. Translated, it gives CASPPDRGGRSYTF.